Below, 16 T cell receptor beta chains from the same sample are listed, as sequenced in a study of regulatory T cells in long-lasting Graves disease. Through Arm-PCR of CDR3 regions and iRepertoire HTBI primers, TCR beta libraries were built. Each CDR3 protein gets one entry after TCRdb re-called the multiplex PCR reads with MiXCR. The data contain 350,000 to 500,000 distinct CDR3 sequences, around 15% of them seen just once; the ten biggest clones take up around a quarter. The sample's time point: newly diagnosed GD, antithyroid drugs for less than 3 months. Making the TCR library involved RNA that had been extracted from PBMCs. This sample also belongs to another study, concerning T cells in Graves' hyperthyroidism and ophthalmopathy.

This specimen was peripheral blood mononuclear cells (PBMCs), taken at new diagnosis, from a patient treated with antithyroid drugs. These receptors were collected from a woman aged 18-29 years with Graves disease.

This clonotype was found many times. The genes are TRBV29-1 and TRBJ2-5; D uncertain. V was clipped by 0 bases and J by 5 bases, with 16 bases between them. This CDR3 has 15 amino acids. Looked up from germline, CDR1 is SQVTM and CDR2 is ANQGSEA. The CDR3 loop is CSVEERTIKEETQYF. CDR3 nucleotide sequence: TGCAGCGTTGAAGAACGGACGATCAAGGAGGAGACCCAGTACTTC.

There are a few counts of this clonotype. This CDR3 is CASSARTGAEETQYF. The CDR3 DNA is TGTGCCAGCAGTGCACGGACTGGGGCTGAGGAGACCCAGTACTTC. The V and J genes are TRBV6-2 or TRBV6-3 and TRBJ2-5; D is perhaps TRBD1 or TRBD2 (5 bases each). The CDR3 totals 15 residues. V gave up 5 bases and J gave up 5 bases, with 18 bases separating them. Germline V gene lookup returns CDR1 MNHEY and CDR2 SVGEGT.

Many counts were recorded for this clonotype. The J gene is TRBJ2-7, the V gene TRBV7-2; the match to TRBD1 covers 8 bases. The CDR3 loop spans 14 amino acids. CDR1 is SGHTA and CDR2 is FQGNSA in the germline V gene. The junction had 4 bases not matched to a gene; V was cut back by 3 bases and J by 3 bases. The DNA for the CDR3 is TGTGCCAGCAGCTTCGGCAGGGGGCTCTACGAGCAGTACTTC. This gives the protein CASSFGRGLYEQYF.

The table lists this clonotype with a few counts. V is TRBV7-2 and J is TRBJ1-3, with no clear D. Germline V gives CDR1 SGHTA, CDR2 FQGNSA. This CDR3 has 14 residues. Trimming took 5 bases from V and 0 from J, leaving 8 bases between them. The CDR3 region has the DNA TGTGCCAGCAGCGTGCCAAACTCTGGAAACACCATATATTTT. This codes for CASSVPNSGNTIYF. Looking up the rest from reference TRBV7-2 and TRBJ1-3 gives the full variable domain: GAGVSQSPSNKVTEKGKDVELRCDPISGHTALYWYRQSLGQGLEFLIYFQGNSAPDKSGLPSDRFSAERTGGSVSTLTIQRTQQEDSAVYLCASSVPNSGNTIYFGEGSWLTVV.

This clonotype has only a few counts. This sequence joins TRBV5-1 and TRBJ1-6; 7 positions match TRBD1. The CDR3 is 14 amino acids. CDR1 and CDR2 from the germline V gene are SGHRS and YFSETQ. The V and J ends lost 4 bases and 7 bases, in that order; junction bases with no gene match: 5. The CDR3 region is CASSRDRWNSPLHF. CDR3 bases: TGCGCCAGCAGCCGGGACAGATGGAATTCACCCCTCCACTTT. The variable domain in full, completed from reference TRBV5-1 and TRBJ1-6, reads KAGVTQTPRYLIKTRGQQVTLSCSPISGHRSVSWYQQTPGQGLQFLFEYFSETQRNKGNFPGRFSGRQFSNSRSEMNVSTLELGDSALYLCASSRDRWNSPLHFGNGTRLTVT.

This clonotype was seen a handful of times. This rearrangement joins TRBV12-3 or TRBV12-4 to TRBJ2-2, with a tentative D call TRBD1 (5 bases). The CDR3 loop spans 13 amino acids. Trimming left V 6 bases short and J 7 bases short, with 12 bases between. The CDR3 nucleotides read TGTGCCAGCAGCATATCAGGGTTCGGGGAGCTGTTTTTT. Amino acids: CASSISGFGELFF.

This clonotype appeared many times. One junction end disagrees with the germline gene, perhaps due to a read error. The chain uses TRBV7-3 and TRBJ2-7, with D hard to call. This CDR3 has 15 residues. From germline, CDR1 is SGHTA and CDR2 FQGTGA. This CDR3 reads CASSLIPASSYEQYF. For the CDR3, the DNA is TGTGCCAGCAGCTTAATCCCAGCGAGCTCCTACGAGCAATACTTC.

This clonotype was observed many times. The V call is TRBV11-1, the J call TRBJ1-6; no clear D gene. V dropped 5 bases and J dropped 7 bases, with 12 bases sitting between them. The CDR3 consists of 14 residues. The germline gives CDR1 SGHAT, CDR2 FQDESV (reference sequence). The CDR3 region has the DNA TGTGCCAGCAGCCTGTGGACGAGGAATTCACCCCTCCACTTT. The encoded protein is CASSLWTRNSPLHF.

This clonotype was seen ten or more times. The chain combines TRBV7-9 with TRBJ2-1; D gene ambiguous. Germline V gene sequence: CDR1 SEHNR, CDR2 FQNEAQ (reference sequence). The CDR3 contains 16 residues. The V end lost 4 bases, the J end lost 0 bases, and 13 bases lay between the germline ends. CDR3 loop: CASSYPLRASYNEQFF. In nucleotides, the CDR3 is TGTGCCAGCAGCTACCCATTGCGCGCCTCCTACAATGAGCAGTTCTTC.

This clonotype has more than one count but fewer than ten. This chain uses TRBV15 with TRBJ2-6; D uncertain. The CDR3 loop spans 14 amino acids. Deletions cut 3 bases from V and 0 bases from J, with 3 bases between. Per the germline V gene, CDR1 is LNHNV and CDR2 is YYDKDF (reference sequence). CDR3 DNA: TGTGCCACCAGCAGGGACTCTGGGGCCAACGTCCTGACTTTC. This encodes CATSRDSGANVLTF.

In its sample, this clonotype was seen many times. The CDR3 region is CASSFRRGDTEAFF. The CDR3, as DNA: TGTGCCAGCAGCTTCAGAAGGGGGGACACTGAAGCTTTCTTT. The J gene is TRBJ1-1, the V gene TRBV7-8, with D tentatively TRBD1 (6 bases). Looked up from germline, CDR1 is SGHVS and CDR2 is FQNEAQ. Trimming shortened V by 3 bases and J by 3 bases, and 11 bases separated the two germline ends. CDR3 length: 14 amino acids.

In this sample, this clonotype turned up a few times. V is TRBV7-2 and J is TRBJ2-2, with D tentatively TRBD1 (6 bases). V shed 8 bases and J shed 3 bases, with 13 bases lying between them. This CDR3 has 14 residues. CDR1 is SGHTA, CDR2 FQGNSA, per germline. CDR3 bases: TGTGCCAGCGGCAAAGAGGGGGACACCGGGGAGCTGTTTTTT. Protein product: CASGKEGDTGELFF. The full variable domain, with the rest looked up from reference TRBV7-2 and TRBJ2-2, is GAGVSQSPSNKVTEKGKDVELRCDPISGHTALYWYRQSLGQGLEFLIYFQGNSAPDKSGLPSDRFSAERTGGSVSTLTIQRTQQEDSAVYLCASGKEGDTGELFFGEGSRLTVL.

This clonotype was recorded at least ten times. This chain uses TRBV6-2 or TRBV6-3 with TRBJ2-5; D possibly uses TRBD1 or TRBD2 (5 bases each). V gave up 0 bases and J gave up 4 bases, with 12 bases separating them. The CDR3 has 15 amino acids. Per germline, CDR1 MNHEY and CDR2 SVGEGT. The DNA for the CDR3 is TGTGCCAGCAGTTACTCGAGAAGTGGGGGAGAGACCCAGTACTTC. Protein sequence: CASSYSRSGGETQYF.

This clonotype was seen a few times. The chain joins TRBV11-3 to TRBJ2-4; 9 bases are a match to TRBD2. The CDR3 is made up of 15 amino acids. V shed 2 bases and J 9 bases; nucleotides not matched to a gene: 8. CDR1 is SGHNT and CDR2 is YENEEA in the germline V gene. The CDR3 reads CASSLNGGGGGIQYF. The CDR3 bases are TGTGCCAGCAGCTTAAACGGCGGGGGGGGAGGCATTCAGTACTTC.

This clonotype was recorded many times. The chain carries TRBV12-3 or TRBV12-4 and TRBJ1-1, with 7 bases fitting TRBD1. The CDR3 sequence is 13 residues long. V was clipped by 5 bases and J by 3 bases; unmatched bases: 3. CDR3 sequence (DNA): TGTGCCAGCAGTCGGACAGGCTACACTGAAGCTTTCTTT. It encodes CASSRTGYTEAFF.

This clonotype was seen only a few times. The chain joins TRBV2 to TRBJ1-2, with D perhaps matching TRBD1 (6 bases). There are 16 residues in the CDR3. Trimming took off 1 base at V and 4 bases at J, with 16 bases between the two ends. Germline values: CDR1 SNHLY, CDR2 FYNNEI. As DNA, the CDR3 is TGTGCCAGCAGTGAAGGGTCGGGGGCGTTGGTCTATGGCTACACCTTC. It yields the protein CASSEGSGALVYGYTF.